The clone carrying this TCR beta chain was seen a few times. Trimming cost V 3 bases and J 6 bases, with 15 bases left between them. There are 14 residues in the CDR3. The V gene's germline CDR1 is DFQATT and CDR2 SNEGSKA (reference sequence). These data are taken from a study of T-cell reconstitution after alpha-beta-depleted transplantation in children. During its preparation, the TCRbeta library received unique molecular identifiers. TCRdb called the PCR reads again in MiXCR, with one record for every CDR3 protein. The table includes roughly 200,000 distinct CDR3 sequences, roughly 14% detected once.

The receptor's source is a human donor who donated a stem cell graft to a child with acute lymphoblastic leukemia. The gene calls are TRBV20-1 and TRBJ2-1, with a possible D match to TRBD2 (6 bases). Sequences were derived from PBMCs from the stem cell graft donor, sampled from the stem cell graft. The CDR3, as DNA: TGCAGTGCTAGGAGGGCGGGAAGGGTCAATGAGCAGTTCTTC. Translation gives CSARRAGRVNEQFF.